The 29 T cell receptor beta chains below were found in one sample sequenced in a study of cytomegalovirus exposure and HLA in healthy donors (dated by TCRdb to the late 2010s). The method behind the library was the immunoSEQ multiplex PCR assay. A mixture of 60 forward primers for TCR Vbeta segments and 13 reverse primers for TCR Jbeta segments was used in the multiplex PCR. The immuneACCESS repertoire file appears here via TCRdb, limited to in-frame rearrangements. These files lack a portion of the clones; in checked studies, under half of the deficit traces to unresolved V genes, and the cause of the others is not known. Recorded for this sample are around 200,000 clones; 62% of them occurred a single time. The ten largest clones represent roughly 2.9% of the sample. The sequenced sample consisted of PBMCs. The receptors stem from a man aged 40-49 years in good health and CMV-seronegative.

The CDR3 coding sequence is TGTGCCAGCAGCTCCACAGGCAGTCGGCAGGTGGAGACCCAGTACTTC. Its protein is CASSSTGSRQVETQYF. The rearrangement links TRBV5-4 to TRBJ2-5; TRBD1 is a possible D gene (5 bases). Trimming cost V 3 bases and J 5 bases, with 20 bases left between them. The CDR3 length is 16 residues. Germline CDR1 is SGHNT and CDR2 is YYREEE (reference sequence).

CDR3 residues: CASRPGTGEGEQYF. The CDR3 DNA reads as TGTGCCAGCAGACCTGGGACAGGGGAAGGCGAGCAGTACTTC. J is TRBJ2-5 and V is TRBV27; 10 bases fit TRBD1. TRBJ2-7 matches the DNA end more closely, so the J call is doubtful. Germline V CDR1 and CDR2: MNHEY, SMNVEV (reference sequence). The CDR3 spans 14 residues.

The chain couples TRBV28 to TRBJ2-5; D uncertain. Gene TRBJ2-7 matches the end of the DNA better, so the J call may be wrong. The germline V gene has CDR1 MDHEN and CDR2 SYDVKM. The CDR3 contains 11 residues. Here the CDR3 DNA reads TGTGCCAGCGAGGCGCTAGACGAGCAGTACTTC. Translation gives CASEALDEQYF.

The chain uses TRBV7-2 and TRBJ2-3; possibly TRBD1 for D (5 bases). Per germline, CDR1 SGHTA and CDR2 FQGNSA. The CDR3 consists of 15 residues. The ends were cut back, 1 base at V and 4 bases at J, with 12 bases in the middle. CDR3 sequence: CASSLGGRGADTQYF. The CDR3 bases are TGTGCCAGCAGCTTAGGGGGCAGAGGCGCAGATACGCAGTATTTT.

The chain joins TRBV7-2 to TRBJ1-1, with 7 nucleotides matching TRBD1. The germline V gene encodes CDR1 SGHTA and CDR2 FQGNSA. The V segment lost 4 bases and the J segment 1 base; nucleotides outside the gene matches: 6. The CDR3 totals 15 residues. The chain's CDR3 is CASSYLAGGNTEAFF. The CDR3 DNA reads TGTGCCAGCAGCTATTTAGCAGGGGGGAACACTGAAGCTTTCTTT.

This chain joins TRBV30 and TRBJ2-7; D remains ambiguous. This CDR3 region has 12 residues. Per germline, CDR1 GTSNPN and CDR2 SVGIG (reference sequence). The V end was cut by 3 bases, the J end by 6 bases, with 12 bases between. This CDR3 reads CAWSGSACEQYF. CDR3 nucleotides: TGTGCCTGGAGCGGGTCGGCCTGCGAGCAGTACTTC.

The rearrangement joins TRBV7-9 to TRBJ1-1, with D maybe TRBD1 (5 bases). Germline V gene data show CDR1 as SEHNR and CDR2 as FQNEAQ (reference sequence). CDR3 size: 15 residues. The V gene lost 5 bases and the J gene lost 3 bases, with 16 bases spanning the gap. Written as DNA, the CDR3 is TGTGCCAGCAGCCCACAGGATCGGGTCGACACTGAAGCTTTCTTT. Translating gives CASSPQDRVDTEAFF.

This clone was recorded a few times. The chain's CDR3 is CASSNERAGGSRSYNEQFF. In DNA, the CDR3 is TGTGCCAGTTCCAACGAGCGAGCGGGAGGATCTAGGTCCTACAATGAGCAGTTCTTC. The chain has TRBV19 and TRBJ2-1; 9 bases match TRBD2. The CDR3 totals 19 residues. The germline gives CDR1 LNHDA, CDR2 SQIVND (reference sequence). Trimming removed 8 bases from V and 1 base from J; junction bases left unmatched: 18.

This clone was seen just once. CDR3 sequence: CASSTGTSGGASDTQYF. The CDR3 DNA reads as TGTGCCAGCTCAACCGGGACTAGCGGGGGGGCCTCAGATACGCAGTATTTT. The chain uses TRBV18 and TRBJ2-3; 16 bases line up with TRBD2. Per the germline V gene, CDR1 is KGHSH and CDR2 is LQKENI. The trim removed 5 bases at V and 4 bases at J, leaving 6 bases unmatched. The CDR3 runs 17 residues. Looking up the rest from reference TRBV18 and TRBJ2-3 gives the full variable domain: NAGVMQNPRHLVRRRGQEARLRCSPMKGHSHVYWYRQLPEEGLKFMVYLQKENIIDESGMPKERFSAEFPKEGPSILRIQQVVRGDSAAYFCASSTGTSGGASDTQYFGPGTRLTVL.

The rearrangement links TRBV7-6 to TRBJ2-7; possible D gene TRBD1, 8 bases. The ends were cut back, 5 bases at V and 0 bases at J, with 14 bases in the middle. The CDR3 is 15 residues long. The germline gives CDR1 SGHVS, CDR2 FNYEAQ. The CDR3 coding sequence is TGTGCCAGCAGCGGACAGGGACTATCCTCCTACGAGCAGTACTTC. This translates into CASSGQGLSSYEQYF.

This clone has just a few counts. The chain combines TRBV19 with TRBJ1-1; 7 bases map to TRBD1. V was pared by 6 bases and J by 0 bases, with 4 bases of the junction left unmatched. The CDR3 has 14 residues. Per germline, CDR1 LNHDA and CDR2 SQIVND (reference sequence). CDR3 coding DNA: TGTGCCAGTAGCCGACAGGGAATGAACACTGAAGCTTTCTTT. The encoded protein is CASSRQGMNTEAFF.

The chain uses TRBV5-8 and TRBJ2-3, with D possibly being TRBD1 (6 bases). V was shortened by 0 bases and J by 1 base, with 15 bases between the two germline ends. The length of the CDR3 is 17 residues. Germline CDR1 and CDR2: SGHTS and YDEGEE. Here the CDR3 DNA reads TGTGCCAGCAGCTTGGCCGAAGGACAGATAGGCACAGATACGCAGTATTTT. The encoded protein is CASSLAEGQIGTDTQYF.

DNA of the CDR3: TGTGCCACCGAGGGACAGGGCAGCACAGATACGCAGTATTTT. Protein: CATEGQGSTDTQYF. This chain joins TRBV2 and TRBJ2-3, with 9 bases that match TRBD1. The germline V gene has CDR1 SNHLY and CDR2 FYNNEI. The J segment lost 0 bases and the V segment lost 10 bases, leaving 5 bases of the junction unmatched. The CDR3 contains 14 residues.

In this sample, this clone turned up a few times. The rearrangement uses TRBV6-5 and TRBJ1-1; TRBD1 might be the D (5 bases). The germline V gene has CDR1 MNHEY and CDR2 SVGAGI. The V end was cut by 0 bases, the J end by 3 bases, with 8 bases between. CDR3 length: 14 amino acids. The CDR3 region is CASSYSAGDTEAFF. The CDR3 DNA is TGTGCCAGCAGTTACTCGGCGGGGGACACTGAAGCTTTCTTT.

This sequence joins TRBV4-1 and TRBJ1-5; TRBD1 aligns across 10 bases. Germline assignment: CDR1 MGHRA and CDR2 YSYEKL. V lost 1 base, J lost 7 bases, and 7 bases stayed unmatched. The CDR3 has 16 amino acids. CDR3 loop: CASSQAGQGREQPQHF. CDR3 in DNA: TGCGCCAGCAGCCAAGCGGGACAGGGGAGAGAACAGCCCCAGCATTTT.

J is TRBJ2-1 and V is TRBV2; TRBD1 might be the D (6 bases). The CDR3 extends over 13 amino acids. The V and J ends lost 2 bases and 13 bases respectively, with 15 bases between them. The germline V gene encodes CDR1 SNHLY and CDR2 FYNNEI. CDR3 sequence (DNA): TGTGCCAGCAGTGAAAGGTCGGGCAGGGGACAGTTCTTC. Translated: CASSERSGRGQFF.

The table lists this clone with a count of one. V is TRBV11-2 and J is TRBJ2-3; 16 bases align to TRBD2. V shed 3 bases and J 0 bases; nucleotides not matched to a gene: 6. The length of the CDR3 is 19 residues. Looked up from germline, CDR1 is SGHAT and CDR2 is FQNNGV. This CDR3 is CASSFGGTSGRVSTDTQYF. The CDR3 DNA follows: TGTGCCAGCAGCTTTGGAGGGACTAGCGGGAGGGTCAGCACAGATACGCAGTATTTT.

The rearrangement joins TRBV28 to TRBJ1-3, with unresolved D. The V and J ends lost 4 bases and 0 bases respectively, with 10 bases between them. The germline V gene has CDR1 MDHEN and CDR2 SYDVKM. The CDR3 covers 15 residues. The CDR3 region is CASSSVGSSGNTIYF. The CDR3 coding sequence is TGTGCCAGCAGTTCAGTCGGGAGCTCTGGAAACACCATATATTTT.

The rearrangement joins TRBV29-1 to TRBJ2-3, with 10 bases lining up with TRBD2. The CDR3 length is 15 residues. V gave up 6 bases and J gave up 0 bases; unmatched junction bases: 6. CDR1 is SQVTM and CDR2 is ANQGSEA in the germline V gene. CDR3 amino acids: CSVVRTSGSTDTQYF. Written as DNA, the CDR3 is TGCAGCGTCGTTCGGACTAGCGGTAGCACAGATACGCAGTATTTT.

In its sample, this clone was seen once. The V call is TRBV7-9, the J call TRBJ2-7; 12 bases align to TRBD2. Losses at the gene ends were 5 bases for V and 6 bases for J; bases not matched to a gene: 8. Germline CDR1 SEHNR, CDR2 FQNEAQ (reference sequence). The CDR3 is made up of 15 amino acids. For the CDR3, the DNA is TGTGCCAGCAGCGCCCGACTAGCGGGAGCCGGCGAGCAGTACTTC. Encoded protein: CASSARLAGAGEQYF.

This clone has just a few counts. V usage is TRBV7-2 and J usage is TRBJ2-7, with TRBD1 matching over 10 bases. Germline CDR1 is SGHTA and CDR2 is FQGNSA. The trim removed 5 bases at V and 3 bases at J, leaving 4 bases unmatched. The CDR3 sequence is 14 residues long. The CDR3 DNA sequence: TGTGCCAGCAGCATGACAGGGGGCGGCTACGAGCAGTACTTC. It codes for CASSMTGGGYEQYF.

The gene calls are TRBV7-2 and TRBJ2-5, with no clear D. The length of the CDR3 is 15 residues. Trimming stripped 1 base from V and 5 bases from J, with 14 bases between. The germline CDR1 and CDR2 sequences are SGHTA and FQGNSA. Here the CDR3 DNA reads TGTGCCAGCAGCTTAGTACAGAGACCCGTGGAGACCCAGTACTTC. It translates to CASSLVQRPVETQYF.

The CDR3 DNA follows: TGTGCCAGCAGCTGGGGGCAGGACAAGCCCAAAGAGACCCAGTACTTC. It encodes CASSWGQDKPKETQYF. This chain links TRBV5-6 with TRBJ2-5, with D perhaps matching TRBD1 (6 bases). Germline V gene lookup returns CDR1 SGHDT and CDR2 YYEEEE. The CDR3 length is 16 residues. Trimming took off 3 bases at V and 3 bases at J, with 18 bases between the two ends. Complete variable domain (other parts from reference TRBV5-6 and TRBJ2-5): DAGVTQSPTHLIKTRGQQVTLRCSPKSGHDTVSWYQQALGQGPQFIFQYYEEEERQRGNFPDRFSGHQFPNYSSELNVNALLLGDSALYLCASSWGQDKPKETQYFGPGTRLLVL.

V is TRBV5-8 and J is TRBJ2-3, with D possibly being TRBD2 (5 bases). V was pared by 4 bases and J by 2 bases, with 20 bases between. The CDR3 contains 17 residues. Germline loops: CDR1 SGHTS, CDR2 YDEGEE. DNA for the CDR3: TGTGCCAGCAGCCCCATCGGGCGGGCTCGGGCCACAGATACGCAGTATTTT. Its translation: CASSPIGRARATDTQYF.

V and J are TRBV7-8 and TRBJ1-2; 8 nucleotides agree with TRBD1. The CDR3 length is 18 residues. Germline V CDR1 and CDR2: SGHVS, FQNEAQ. With 5 bases clipped from V and 2 bases from J, the junction kept 16 bases outside the gene matches. The CDR3 region is CASSPRYPGGKANYGYTF. The CDR3 region has the DNA TGTGCCAGCAGCCCACGATATCCAGGGGGCAAGGCCAACTATGGCTACACCTTC.

The chain joins TRBV30 to TRBJ1-1; 7 nucleotides line up with TRBD1. CDR1 is GTSNPN and CDR2 is SVGIG in the germline V gene (reference sequence). The CDR3 runs to 17 residues. Unmatched junction bases numbered 14, after V lost 4 bases and J lost 0 bases. The CDR3, as DNA: TGTGCCTGGACCAAACCGACAGGGCTGACCTTGAACACTGAAGCTTTCTTT. Translation: CAWTKPTGLTLNTEAFF.

V gene TRBV2 combines with J gene TRBJ2-2; 15 nucleotides agree with TRBD2. CDR1 SNHLY and CDR2 FYNNEI come from the germline V gene. CDR3 length: 18 amino acids. V lost 6 bases to trimming and J lost 2 bases; unmatched junction nucleotides: 7. The CDR3 nucleotides are TGTGCCAGCAGCTACAGGACTAGCGGGAGGGCAAACACCGGGGAGCTGTTTTTT. This gives the protein CASSYRTSGRANTGELFF.

The table lists this clone with a few counts. The chain recombines TRBV7-9 with TRBJ2-1; D may be TRBD1 (5 bases). Germline V gives CDR1 SEHNR, CDR2 FQNEAQ (reference sequence). Trimming stripped 6 bases from V and 5 bases from J, with 11 bases between. The CDR3 runs to 13 residues. CDR3 region: CASSPTANNEQFF. The CDR3 region has the DNA TGTGCCAGCAGTCCGACAGCCAACAATGAGCAGTTCTTC.

This clone was picked up a small number of times. The V and J genes are TRBV5-6 and TRBJ1-2; D perhaps matches TRBD1 (5 bases). V dropped 4 bases and J dropped 1 base, with 14 bases sitting between them. CDR3 length: 15 amino acids. Germline V lookup: CDR1 SGHDT, CDR2 YYEEEE. CDR3 bases: TGTGCCAGCAGCGAAGACAGAAGACTTAACTATGGCTACACCTTC. Amino acid sequence: CASSEDRRLNYGYTF.